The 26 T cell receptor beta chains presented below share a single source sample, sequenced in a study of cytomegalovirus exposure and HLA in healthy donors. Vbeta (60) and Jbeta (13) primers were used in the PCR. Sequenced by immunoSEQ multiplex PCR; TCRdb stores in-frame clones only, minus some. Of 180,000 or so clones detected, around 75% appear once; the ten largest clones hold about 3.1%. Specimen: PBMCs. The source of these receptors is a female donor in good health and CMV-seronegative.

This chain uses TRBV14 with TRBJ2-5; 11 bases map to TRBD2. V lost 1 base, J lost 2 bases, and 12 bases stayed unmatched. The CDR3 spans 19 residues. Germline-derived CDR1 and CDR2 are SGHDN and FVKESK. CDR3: CASSQGHPTSGGSQETQYF. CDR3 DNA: TGTGCCAGCAGCCAAGGTCACCCTACTAGCGGGGGATCACAAGAGACCCAGTACTTC.

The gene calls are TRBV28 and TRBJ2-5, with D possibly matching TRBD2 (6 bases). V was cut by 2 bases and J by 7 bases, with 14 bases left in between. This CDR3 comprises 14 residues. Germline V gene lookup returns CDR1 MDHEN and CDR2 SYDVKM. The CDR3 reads CASSLGGLRLTQYF. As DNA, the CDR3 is TGTGCCAGCAGTTTAGGAGGGCTTAGGTTGACCCAGTACTTC.

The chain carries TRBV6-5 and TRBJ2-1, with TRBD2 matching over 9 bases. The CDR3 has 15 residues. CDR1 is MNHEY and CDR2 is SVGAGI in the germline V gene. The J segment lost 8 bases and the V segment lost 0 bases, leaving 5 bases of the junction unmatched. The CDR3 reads CASSYSGGRADEQFF. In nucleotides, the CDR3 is TGTGCCAGCAGTTACTCGGGCGGGAGGGCCGATGAGCAGTTCTTC.

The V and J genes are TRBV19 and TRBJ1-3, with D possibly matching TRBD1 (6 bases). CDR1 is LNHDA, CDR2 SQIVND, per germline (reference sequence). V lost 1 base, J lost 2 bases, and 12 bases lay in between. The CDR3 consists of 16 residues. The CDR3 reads CASSIVGQTTGNTIYF. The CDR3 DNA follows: TGTGCCAGTAGTATAGTGGGACAAACGACTGGAAACACCATATATTTT.

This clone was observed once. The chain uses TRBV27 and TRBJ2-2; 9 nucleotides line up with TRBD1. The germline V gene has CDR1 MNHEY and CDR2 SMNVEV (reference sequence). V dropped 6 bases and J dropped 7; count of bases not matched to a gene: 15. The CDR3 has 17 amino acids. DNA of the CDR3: TGTGCCAGCAGCTTCAACGCTCCCGGGACAGGGCACGGGGAGCTGTTTTTT. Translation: CASSFNAPGTGHGELFF.

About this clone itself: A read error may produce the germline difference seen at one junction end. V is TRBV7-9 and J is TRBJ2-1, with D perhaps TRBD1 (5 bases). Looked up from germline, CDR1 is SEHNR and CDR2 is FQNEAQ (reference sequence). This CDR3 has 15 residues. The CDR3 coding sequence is TGTGCCAGCAGCCGACGACAGACCTCCAACAATGAGCAGTTCTTC. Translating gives CASSRRQTSNNEQFF.

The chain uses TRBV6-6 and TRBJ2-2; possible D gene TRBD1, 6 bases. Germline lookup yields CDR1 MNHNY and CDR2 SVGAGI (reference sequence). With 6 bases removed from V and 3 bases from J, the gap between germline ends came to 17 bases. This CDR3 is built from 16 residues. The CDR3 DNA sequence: TGTGCCAGCAGGAACCCACGGGACACCCACACCGGGGAGCTGTTTTTT. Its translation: CASRNPRDTHTGELFF.

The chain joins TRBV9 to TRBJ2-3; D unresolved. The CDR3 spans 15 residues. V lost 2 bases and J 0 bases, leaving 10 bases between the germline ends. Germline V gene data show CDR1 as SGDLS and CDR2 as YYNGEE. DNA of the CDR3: TGTGCCAGCAGCGTCCAAGCCTTTAGCACAGATACGCAGTATTTT. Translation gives CASSVQAFSTDTQYF.

CDR3 in amino acids: CASSQTPSTDTQYF. In nucleotides, the CDR3 is TGTGCCAGCAGTCAGACTCCTAGCACAGATACGCAGTATTTT. V and J are TRBV5-4 and TRBJ2-3, with D unclear. Looked up from germline, CDR1 is SGHNT and CDR2 is YYREEE (reference sequence). The V end lost 5 bases, the J end lost 0 bases, and 10 bases lay between the germline ends. There are 14 residues in the CDR3.

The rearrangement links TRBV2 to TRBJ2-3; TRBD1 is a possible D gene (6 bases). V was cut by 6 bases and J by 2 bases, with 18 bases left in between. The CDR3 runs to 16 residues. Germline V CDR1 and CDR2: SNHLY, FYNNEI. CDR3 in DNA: TGTGCCAGCAGAAGGCAGGGGACCAATCTCACAGATACGCAGTATTTT. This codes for CASRRQGTNLTDTQYF. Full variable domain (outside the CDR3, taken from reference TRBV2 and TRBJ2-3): EPEVTQTPSHQVTQMGQEVILRCVPISNHLYFYWYRQILGQKVEFLVSFYNNEISEKSEIFDDQFSVERPDGSNFTLKIRSTKLEDSAMYFCASRRQGTNLTDTQYFGPGTRLTVL.

Here the CDR3 DNA reads TGCGCCAGCAGCTTGGGGCTAGCGCCTGGGGAGACCCAGTACTTC. It translates to CASSLGLAPGETQYF. V usage is TRBV5-1 and J usage is TRBJ2-5; tentative D call: TRBD2 (6 bases). V was cut by 0 bases and J by 5 bases, with 14 bases left in between. Germline CDR1 and CDR2: SGHRS and YFSETQ. The CDR3 is made up of 15 amino acids. Full variable domain (outside the CDR3, taken from reference TRBV5-1 and TRBJ2-5): KAGVTQTPRYLIKTRGQQVTLSCSPISGHRSVSWYQQTPGQGLQFLFEYFSETQRNKGNFPGRFSGRQFSNSRSEMNVSTLELGDSALYLCASSLGLAPGETQYFGPGTRLLVL.

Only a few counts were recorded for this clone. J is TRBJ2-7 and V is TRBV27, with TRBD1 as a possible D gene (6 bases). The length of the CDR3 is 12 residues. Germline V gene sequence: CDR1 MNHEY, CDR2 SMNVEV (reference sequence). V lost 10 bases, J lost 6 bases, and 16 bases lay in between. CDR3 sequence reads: CAIDNQGREQYF. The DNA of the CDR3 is TGTGCCATCGATAACCAGGGGCGCGAGCAGTACTTC.

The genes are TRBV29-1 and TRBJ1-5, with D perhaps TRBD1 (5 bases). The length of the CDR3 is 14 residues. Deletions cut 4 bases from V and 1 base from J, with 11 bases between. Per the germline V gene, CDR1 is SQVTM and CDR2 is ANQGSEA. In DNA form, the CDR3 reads TGCAGCGTTGCACCAGGGAACAGCAATCAGCCCCAGCATTTT. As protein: CSVAPGNSNQPQHF.

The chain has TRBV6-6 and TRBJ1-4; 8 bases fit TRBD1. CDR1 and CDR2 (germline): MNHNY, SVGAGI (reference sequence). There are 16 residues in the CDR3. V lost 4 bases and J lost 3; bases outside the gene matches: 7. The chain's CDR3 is CASSSPRGQSNEKLFF. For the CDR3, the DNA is TGTGCCAGCAGTTCCCCCAGGGGGCAATCTAATGAAAAACTGTTTTTT.

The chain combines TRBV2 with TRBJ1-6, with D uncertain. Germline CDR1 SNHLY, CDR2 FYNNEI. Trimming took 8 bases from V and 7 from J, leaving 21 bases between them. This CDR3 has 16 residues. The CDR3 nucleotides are TGTGCCAGCGATTTACGAAAAATGGCGGTGAATTCACCCCTCCACTTT. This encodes CASDLRKMAVNSPLHF.

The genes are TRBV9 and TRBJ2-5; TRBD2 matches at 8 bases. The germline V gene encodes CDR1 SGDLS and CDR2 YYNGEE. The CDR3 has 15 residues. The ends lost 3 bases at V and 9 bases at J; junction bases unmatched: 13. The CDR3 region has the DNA TGTGCCAGCAGCGATGGGACTAGTGTAACGGAGGCCCAGTACTTC. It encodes CASSDGTSVTEAQYF.

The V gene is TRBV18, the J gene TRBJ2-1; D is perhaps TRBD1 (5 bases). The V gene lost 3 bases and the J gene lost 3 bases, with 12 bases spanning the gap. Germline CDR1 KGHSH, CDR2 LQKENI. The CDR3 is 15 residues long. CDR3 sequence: CASSPTEPGYNEQFF. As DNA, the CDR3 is TGTGCCAGCTCACCGACAGAACCGGGCTACAATGAGCAGTTCTTC.

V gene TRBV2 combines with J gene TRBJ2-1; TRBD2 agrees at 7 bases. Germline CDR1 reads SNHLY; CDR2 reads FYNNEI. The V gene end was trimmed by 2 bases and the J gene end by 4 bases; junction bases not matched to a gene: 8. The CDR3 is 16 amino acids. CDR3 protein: CASSERQGRVYNEQFF. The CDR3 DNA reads TGTGCCAGCAGTGAAAGACAAGGGAGGGTTTACAATGAGCAGTTCTTC. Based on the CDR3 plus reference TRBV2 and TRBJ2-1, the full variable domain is EPEVTQTPSHQVTQMGQEVILRCVPISNHLYFYWYRQILGQKVEFLVSFYNNEISEKSEIFDDQFSVERPDGSNFTLKIRSTKLEDSAMYFCASSERQGRVYNEQFFGPGTRLTVL.

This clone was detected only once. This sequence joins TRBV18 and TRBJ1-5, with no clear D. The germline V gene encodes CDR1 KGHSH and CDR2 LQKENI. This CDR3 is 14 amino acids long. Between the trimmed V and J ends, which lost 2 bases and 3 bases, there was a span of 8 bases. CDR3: CASSPVGVNQPQHF. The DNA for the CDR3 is TGTGCCAGCTCACCAGTGGGAGTCAATCAGCCCCAGCATTTT.

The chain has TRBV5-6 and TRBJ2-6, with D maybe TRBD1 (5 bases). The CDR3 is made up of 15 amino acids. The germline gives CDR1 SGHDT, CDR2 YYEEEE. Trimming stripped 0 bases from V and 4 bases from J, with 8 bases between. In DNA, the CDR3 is TGTGCCAGCAGCTTGGAGACAGCCGGGGCCAACGTCCTGACTTTC. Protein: CASSLETAGANVLTF. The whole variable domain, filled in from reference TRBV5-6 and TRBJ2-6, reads DAGVTQSPTHLIKTRGQQVTLRCSPKSGHDTVSWYQQALGQGPQFIFQYYEEEERQRGNFPDRFSGHQFPNYSSELNVNALLLGDSALYLCASSLETAGANVLTFGAGSRLTVL.

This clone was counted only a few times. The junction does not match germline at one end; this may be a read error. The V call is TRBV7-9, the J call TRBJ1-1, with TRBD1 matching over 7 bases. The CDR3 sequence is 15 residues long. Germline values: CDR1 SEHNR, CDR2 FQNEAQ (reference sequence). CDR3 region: CSSSPPNRGNTEAFF. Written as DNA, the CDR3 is TGTTCCAGCAGCCCGCCCAACAGGGGTAACACTGAAGCTTTCTTT.

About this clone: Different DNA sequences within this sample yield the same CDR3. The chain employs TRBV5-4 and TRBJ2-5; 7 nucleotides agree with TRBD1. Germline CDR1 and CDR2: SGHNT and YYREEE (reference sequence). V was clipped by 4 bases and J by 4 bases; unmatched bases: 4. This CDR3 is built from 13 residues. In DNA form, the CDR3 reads TGTGCCAGCAGCCAGACAGGGCGAGAGACCCAGTACTTC. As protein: CASSQTGRETQYF. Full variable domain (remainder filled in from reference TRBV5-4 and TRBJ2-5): ETGVTQSPTHLIKTRGQQVTLRCSSQSGHNTVSWYQQALGQGPQFIFQYYREEENGRGNFPPRFSGLQFPNYSSELNVNALELDDSALYLCASSQTGRETQYFGPGTRLLVL.

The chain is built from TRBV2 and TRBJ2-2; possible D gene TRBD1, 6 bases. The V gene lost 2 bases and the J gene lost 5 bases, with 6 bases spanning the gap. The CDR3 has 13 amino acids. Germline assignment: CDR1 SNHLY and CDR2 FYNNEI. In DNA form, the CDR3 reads TGTGCCAGCAGTGAAACAGGGACCGGGGAGCTGTTTTTT. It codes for CASSETGTGELFF.

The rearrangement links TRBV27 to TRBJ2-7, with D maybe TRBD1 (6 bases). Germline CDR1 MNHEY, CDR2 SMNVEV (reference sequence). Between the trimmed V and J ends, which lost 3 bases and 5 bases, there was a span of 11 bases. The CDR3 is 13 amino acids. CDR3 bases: TGTGCCAGCAGTTTTGGGACAACGGACGAGCAGTACTTC. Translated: CASSFGTTDEQYF.

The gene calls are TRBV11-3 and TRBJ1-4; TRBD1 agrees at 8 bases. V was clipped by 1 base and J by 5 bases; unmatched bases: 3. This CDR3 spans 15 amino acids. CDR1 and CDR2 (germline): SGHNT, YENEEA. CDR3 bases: TGTGCCAGCAGCTTAGCCACAGGGGGGAATGAAAAACTGTTTTTT. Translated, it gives CASSLATGGNEKLFF.

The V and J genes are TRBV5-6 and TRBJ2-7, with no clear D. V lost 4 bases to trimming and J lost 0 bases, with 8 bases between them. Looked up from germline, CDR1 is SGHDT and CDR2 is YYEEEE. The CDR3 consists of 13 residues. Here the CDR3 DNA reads TGTGCCAGCAGCGTTACACCCTCCTACGAGCAGTACTTC. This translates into CASSVTPSYEQYF.